What follows are 21 T cell receptor beta chains derived from one specimen sequenced in a study of control samples from healthy donors and cancer patients. Measured with immunoSEQ multiplex PCR; TCRdb has only the in-frame clones, and not every one. Altogether 40,000 to 55,000 clones are present, nearly 95% being singletons, with the ten largest covering around 20%. The sample consisted of PBMCs. The receptors were sampled from a woman aged 45-65 years with head and neck cancer.

This chain uses TRBV7-6 with TRBJ2-5, with 13 bases that match TRBD2. Germline values: CDR1 SGHVS, CDR2 FNYEAQ. The CDR3 sequence is 18 residues long. Trimming at V came to 5 bases and at J to 5 bases, leaving 14 bases not matched to a gene. Here the CDR3 reads CASSPGTSGIGTWETQYF. The CDR3 DNA sequence: TGTGCCAGCAGCCCCGGGACTAGCGGGATAGGCACATGGGAGACCCAGTACTTC.

This clone showed up just a few times. The chain couples TRBV6-5 to TRBJ1-1, with D possibly TRBD1 on 5 matching bases. V shed 7 bases and J shed 1 base, with 13 bases lying between them. CDR3 length equals 14 residues. The germline V gene encodes CDR1 MNHEY and CDR2 SVGAGI. The CDR3 bases are TGTGCCAGCAACGCCGGGACGCGGAACACTGAAGCTTTCTTT. Amino acids: CASNAGTRNTEAFF.

V gene TRBV10-3 combines with J gene TRBJ2-3; D is uncertain. The germline CDR1 and CDR2 sequences are ENHRY and SYGVKD. The V end lost 5 bases, the J end lost 1 base, and 10 bases lay between the germline ends. The CDR3 is made up of 14 amino acids. CDR3 region: CAISSPPGTDTQYF. The CDR3 DNA follows: TGTGCCATCAGTAGTCCCCCGGGCACAGATACGCAGTATTTT.

This clone was found a few times. This rearrangement joins TRBV21-1 to TRBJ1-1; the table's D call TRBD1 went unverified against the DNA. TRBV21-1 is listed as a pseudogene. The CDR3 extends over 13 amino acids. As DNA, the CDR3 is TGTGCCAGTCCGGACAGGGCGAGCACTGAAGCTTTCTTT. Translation: CASPDRASTEAFF.

The J gene is TRBJ2-1, the V gene TRBV7-3; the match to TRBD2 covers 12 bases. The CDR3 runs to 15 residues. Unmatched junction bases numbered 4, after V lost 3 bases and J lost 7 bases. Per the germline V gene, CDR1 is SGHTA and CDR2 is FQGTGA. The CDR3 bases are TGTGCCAGCAGCTTGGGACTAGCGGGTCTGAATGAGCAGTTCTTC. Amino acid sequence: CASSLGLAGLNEQFF.

The V gene is TRBV28, the J gene TRBJ2-1; 8 bases are shared with TRBD1. The J segment lost 5 bases and the V segment lost 2 bases, leaving 5 bases of the junction unmatched. There are 15 residues in the CDR3. CDR1 is MDHEN, CDR2 SYDVKM, per germline. In DNA form, the CDR3 reads TGTGCCAGCAGTTTAGAGGGACAGGTGGACAATGAGCAGTTCTTC. It encodes CASSLEGQVDNEQFF.

A single count supports this clone. CDR3 in amino acids: CASSLGTGGFETQYF. CDR3 sequence (DNA): TGTGCCAGCAGCCTAGGGACAGGGGGCTTTGAGACCCAGTACTTC. The V call is TRBV28, the J call TRBJ2-5, with 12 positions matching TRBD1. CDR1 MDHEN and CDR2 SYDVKM come from the germline V gene. The CDR3 loop spans 15 amino acids. J was trimmed by 5 bases and V by 6 bases; bases with no gene match: 7.

This sequence joins TRBV7-2 and TRBJ2-5, with 8 positions matching TRBD2. CDR3 length: 15 residues. Unmatched junction bases numbered 9, after V lost 4 bases and J lost 5 bases. Per the germline V gene, CDR1 is SGHTA and CDR2 is FQGNSA. CDR3 nucleotides: TGTGCCAGCAGCTCCTTCGGGGGGGCCGGGGAGACCCAGTACTTC. Translation: CASSSFGGAGETQYF.

Only one count was recorded for this clone. CDR3: CASSATTTGELFF. DNA for the CDR3: TGTGCCAGCAGCGCGACTACTACCGGGGAGCTGTTTTTT. The V gene is TRBV2, the J gene TRBJ2-2, with D perhaps matching TRBD2 (5 bases). The ends were cut back, 6 bases at V and 5 bases at J, with 10 bases in the middle. CDR3 length: 13 amino acids. CDR1 and CDR2 (germline): SNHLY, FYNNEI. Complete variable domain (other parts from reference TRBV2 and TRBJ2-2): EPEVTQTPSHQVTQMGQEVILRCVPISNHLYFYWYRQILGQKVEFLVSFYNNEISEKSEIFDDQFSVERPDGSNFTLKIRSTKLEDSAMYFCASSATTTGELFFGEGSRLTVL.

V is TRBV29-1 and J is TRBJ2-3; 9 bases are shared with TRBD1. Germline V gene sequence: CDR1 SQVTM, CDR2 ANQGSEA. This CDR3 is 13 amino acids long. The J segment lost 5 bases and the V segment lost 6 bases, leaving 6 bases of the junction unmatched. In DNA form, the CDR3 reads TGCAGCGTCTTGGACAGGGGCGGAGATACGCAGTATTTT. It yields the protein CSVLDRGGDTQYF.

This chain joins TRBV6-2 or TRBV6-3 and TRBJ2-7; D assignment may be TRBD1 or TRBD2 (6 bases each). The CDR3 length is 16 residues. Germline V lookup: CDR1 MNHEY, CDR2 SVGEGT. Trimming shortened V by 5 bases and J by 3 bases, and 20 bases separated the two germline ends. CDR3 nucleotide sequence: TGTGCCAGCAGTACTCCCGGGGGTGACAGGTTCTACGAGCAGTACTTC. Amino acid sequence: CASSTPGGDRFYEQYF.

J is TRBJ2-5 and V is TRBV5-1; D is unresolved. The length of the CDR3 is 12 residues. Trimming removed 0 bases at V and 5 bases at J, with 5 bases between. Germline CDR1 SGHRS, CDR2 YFSETQ. CDR3 loop: CASSLAQETQYF. Here the CDR3 DNA reads TGCGCCAGCAGCTTGGCCCAGGAGACCCAGTACTTC.

The chain couples TRBV24-1 to TRBJ2-7; tentative D call: TRBD2 (5 bases). CDR1 KGHDR and CDR2 SFDVKD come from the germline V gene. The V gene lost 3 bases and the J gene lost 1 base, with 12 bases spanning the gap. The CDR3 totals 15 residues. CDR3 coding DNA: TGTGCCACCAGTGATACCAGAGGGAGTTCCTACGAGCAGTACTTC. Translated, it gives CATSDTRGSSYEQYF.

This clone was recorded only once. The V and J genes are TRBV11-2 and TRBJ2-5, with 10 bases aligning to TRBD1. The germline V gene encodes CDR1 SGHAT and CDR2 FQNNGV. V lost 5 bases to trimming and J lost 2 bases; unmatched junction nucleotides: 8. This CDR3 has 16 residues. The chain's CDR3 is CASSPRQGAPQETQYF. The CDR3 nucleotides read TGTGCCAGCAGCCCAAGACAGGGGGCCCCACAAGAGACCCAGTACTTC.

In its sample, this clone was seen once. J is TRBJ1-1 and V is TRBV6-5, with 8 nucleotides matching TRBD1. Germline CDR1 and CDR2: MNHEY and SVGAGI. The J segment lost 1 base and the V segment lost 6 bases, leaving 7 bases of the junction unmatched. The CDR3 runs to 15 residues. The CDR3, as DNA: TGTGCCAGCAGCTACCAGGGGACAGGGAACACTGAAGCTTTCTTT. Its protein product is CASSYQGTGNTEAFF.

The chain combines TRBV19 with TRBJ2-7, with 7 bases identical to TRBD1. The germline gives CDR1 LNHDA, CDR2 SQIVND (reference sequence). V lost 4 bases and J lost 0; bases outside the gene matches: 6. There are 15 residues in the CDR3. CDR3 nucleotides: TGTGCCAGTAGTACAGGGACAGTTCCCTCCTACGAGCAGTACTTC. This translates into CASSTGTVPSYEQYF.

The chain carries TRBV5-4 and TRBJ2-3, with TRBD1 matching 8 bases. V lost 7 bases and J lost 0; bases outside the gene matches: 4. Per the germline V gene, CDR1 is SGHNT and CDR2 is YYREEE (reference sequence). The length of the CDR3 is 14 residues. CDR3 nucleotide sequence: TGTGCCAGCTCTAGGACAGGGAGCACAGATACGCAGTATTTT. Residues: CASSRTGSTDTQYF.

The V and J genes are TRBV30 and TRBJ1-1, with D unclear. Germline CDR1 and CDR2: GTSNPN and SVGIG (reference sequence). This CDR3 region has 14 residues. The V gene lost 0 bases and the J gene lost 0 bases, with 8 bases spanning the gap. In nucleotides, the CDR3 is TGTGCCTGGAGTGTAAGGTTCCTGAACACTGAAGCTTTCTTT. As protein: CAWSVRFLNTEAFF.

The V and J genes are TRBV5-1 and TRBJ2-3; TRBD2 agrees at 9 bases. The CDR3 is 17 residues long. The V segment lost 5 bases and the J segment 2 bases; nucleotides outside the gene matches: 12. Germline assignment: CDR1 SGHRS and CDR2 YFSETQ. The CDR3 sequence is CASRKWGLAPNTDTQYF. The CDR3 coding sequence is TGCGCCAGCAGGAAGTGGGGACTAGCACCAAACACAGATACGCAGTATTTT.

The chain has TRBV27 and TRBJ1-1; 8 nucleotides agree with TRBD1. This CDR3 has 15 amino acids. Germline lookup yields CDR1 MNHEY and CDR2 SMNVEV (reference sequence). With V trimmed by 2 bases and J by 4 bases, 6 bases remained unmatched. CDR3 sequence: CASSLTGGPSTEAFF. DNA of the CDR3: TGTGCCAGCAGTTTAACAGGGGGTCCAAGCACTGAAGCTTTCTTT.

This rearrangement joins TRBV28 to TRBJ2-7; D ambiguous. Trimming cost V 3 bases and J 7 bases, with 7 bases left between them. CDR3 size: 11 residues. Per the germline V gene, CDR1 is MDHEN and CDR2 is SYDVKM. Here the CDR3 reads CASSFSIEQYF. CDR3 DNA sequence: TGTGCCAGCAGTTTTAGCATTGAGCAGTACTTC.